This T cell receptor beta chain was captured by sequencing in a study of blood T cell repertoires in COVID-19. On the study more broadly: COVID-19 samples, acute and convalescent, were from the United States, Italy and Spain. The cDNA or gDNA used as material had been derived from T cells, B-cell-depleted T cells, or PBMCs.

Authors' processing steps: Amplifying reference gene primers gave estimates of nucleated cell counts. Sequenced by immunoSEQ multiplex PCR; TCRdb stores in-frame clones only, minus some. The D gene and trimming were derived from the DNA, and the V and J assignments and clone size from that table. The data show fewer than 200,000 clones, roughly 80% seen once. This clonotype originated in a man in his sixties with acute or convalescent COVID-19. The sample comprised peripheral blood.

This CDR3 is CASSPSTTQNYGYTF. The DNA of the CDR3 is TGTGCCAGCAGCCCGTCGACAACCCAAAACTATGGCTACACCTTC. The chain uses TRBV7-6 and TRBJ1-2; D unresolved. CDR3 length equals 15 residues. The V and J ends lost 5 bases and 2 bases respectively, with 15 bases between them. Germline-derived CDR1 and CDR2 are SGHVS and FNYEAQ.